A selection of T cell receptor beta chains follows, all from one sample in a study of cytomegalovirus exposure and HLA in healthy donors. The assay was immunoSEQ multiplex PCR, and TCRdb's table has in-frame clones only and misses some. This table holds roughly 200,000 clones, around 80% found once. Sequencing used PBMCs. Receptors originate from a woman aged 40 to 50 in good health and CMV-seronegative. Each CDR3 is given with its conserved first and last residue. Each record gives: D gene, V gene, clone size, J gene, CDR3 DNA, CDR3 protein. A D gene is named only where the DNA matches it firmly. Rows may omit the clone size; those that give it use once, few, many or a size class.

>NA|TRBV5-8|NA|TRBJ1-2
TGTGCCAGCAGCCCGGGGACACTCCCAGGGGCGAACTATGGCTACACCTTC
CASSPGTLPGANYGYTF
>NA|TRBV5-4|NA|TRBJ1-1
TGTGCCAGCAGCTTGGGTCCCGGAGCCGCTGAAGCTTTCTTT
CASSLGPGAAEAFF
>TRBD1|TRBV20-1|once|TRBJ1-1
TGCAGTGCTATCGACAGGGGGCTAACTTTCTTT
CSAIDRGLTFF
>TRBD1|TRBV2|NA|TRBJ2-1
TGTGCCAGCAGAGCCGACAGGGGGCCTTTGAATGAGCAGTTCTTC
CASRADRGPLNEQFF
>TRBD1|TRBV6-1|NA|TRBJ2-7
TGTGCCAGCAGTGAAGATTATCGACACAGGGGGATCTACGAGCAGTACTTC
CASSEDYRHRGIYEQYF
>NA|TRBV2|NA|TRBJ1-6
TGTGCCAGCAGTCTCGACGGGGGGGGGCATTCACCCCTCCACTTT
CASSLDGGGHSPLHF
>NA|TRBV4-1|NA|TRBJ2-6
TGCGCCAGCAGCCAAGATAAGAGGACTGACCCGATTTCTGGGGCCAACGTCCTGACTTTC
CASSQDKRTDPISGANVLTF
>NA|TRBV27|NA|TRBJ2-7
TGTGCCAGCAGTTTAGGGGGCTCCTACGAGCAGTACTTC
CASSLGGSYEQYF
>TRBD2|TRBV29-1|NA|TRBJ2-7
TGCAGCGCCCGGGAGGGTTACACCTACGAGCAGTACTTC
CSAREGYTYEQYF
>NA|TRBV5-1|NA|TRBJ2-3
TGCGCCAGCAGCTTCGTCGGGGGAGGCGCAGATACGCAGTATTTT
CASSFVGGGADTQYF
>TRBD2|TRBV7-9|NA|TRBJ2-1
TGTGCCAGCAGCCACCGGAGGGGGGCTAGCGGGGGTGAGCAGTTCTTC
CASSHRRGASGGEQFF
>TRBD2|TRBV5-1|NA|TRBJ2-2
TGCGCCAGCAGCTTGGTTAGCGGGAGATCTTCCGGGGAGCTGTTTTTT
CASSLVSGRSSGELFF
>TRBD1|TRBV9|NA|TRBJ1-4
TGTGCCAGCAGCGTAGCTGCGGCAGGGGGGGAAAAACTGTTTTTT
CASSVAAAGGEKLFF
>TRBD1|TRBV5-1|NA|TRBJ1-2
TGCGCCACTTCCGGGACAGGGAACACTAACTATGGCTACACCTTC
CATSGTGNTNYGYTF
>TRBD1|TRBV5-1|once|TRBJ1-2
TGCGCCAGCAGCTTGGACGGACAGGGCAGCTATGGCTACACCTTC
CASSLDGQGSYGYTF
>NA|TRBV28|NA|TRBJ1-2
TGTGCCAGCAGCTTAAACCGGGGATCCTATGGCTACACCTTC
CASSLNRGSYGYTF
>NA|TRBV4-2|NA|TRBJ1-4
TGTGCCAGCAGCCAAGAGGGAAGGGAGGAGGAAAAACTGTTTTTT
CASSQEGREEEKLFF
>NA|TRBV4-2|few|TRBJ2-1
TGTGCCAGCAGCCAAGAATGGCAATACAATGAGCAGTTCTTC
CASSQEWQYNEQFF
>NA|TRBV14|NA|TRBJ2-7
TGTGCCAGCAGCCCATCGGCCGAGACCAGGTTCGAGCAGTACTTC
CASSPSAETRFEQYF
>NA|TRBV30|NA|TRBJ1-6
TGTGCCTGGAGTGTACGGCGGGCGGGGTATAATTCACCCCTCCACTTT
CAWSVRRAGYNSPLHF
>NA|TRBV18|NA|TRBJ1-5
TGTGCCAGCTCGCCCGGGGGGCCGGTTAATCAGCCCCAGCATTTT
CASSPGGPVNQPQHF
>NA|TRBV15|NA|TRBJ2-7
TGTGCCACCAGCTTGGGGAGCTACGAGCAGTACTTC
CATSLGSYEQYF
>TRBD2|TRBV27|few|TRBJ2-1
TGTGCCAGCAGTTTAAGGGCCGGGACTAGCGGGTACAATGAGCAGTTCTTC
CASSLRAGTSGYNEQFF
>TRBD2|TRBV27|once|TRBJ2-1
TGTGCCAGCAGTTTAGGGACTAGCGCTTACAATGAGCAGTTCTTC
CASSLGTSAYNEQFF
>NA|TRBV11-3|NA|TRBJ1-4
TGTGCCAGCTCGTCGCCGGGATCCGGCGGAAAACTGTTTTTT
CASSSPGSGGKLFF
>TRBD1|TRBV6-5|NA|TRBJ1-3
TGTGCCAGCAGCCGGGACAGGGGGGTAAACACCATATATTTT
CASSRDRGVNTIYF
>TRBD1|TRBV28|NA|TRBJ2-7
TGTGCCAGCGGAGACGCCGGACAGGGGGCTTGCGAGCAGTACTTC
CASGDAGQGACEQYF
>TRBD1|TRBV19|NA|TRBJ1-1
TGTGCCAGTAGAACAGGGGTGGCTGAAGCTTTCTTT
CASRTGVAEAFF
>TRBD1|TRBV19|NA|TRBJ2-5
TGTGCCAGTAGTCTAACAGGGGGCGCAGGGCGGGAGACCCAGTACTTC
CASSLTGGAGRETQYF
>TRBD1|TRBV7-3|once|TRBJ2-3
TGTGCCAGCAGCGGGACCGGGACAGCTGCAGATACGCAGTATTTT
CASSGTGTAADTQYF
>TRBD2|TRBV5-6|few|TRBJ2-7
TGTGCCAGCAGCCTAGCGGGAGTGTCCGAGCAGTACTTC
CASSLAGVSEQYF
>TRBD1|TRBV30|NA|TRBJ1-1
TGTGCCTATCAGACAGGGGGCACTGAAGCTTTCTTT
CAYQTGGTEAFF
>NA|TRBV11-2|NA|TRBJ1-1
TGTGCCAGCAGCCACCTGGGGGCAGGGCGAGCAACTGAAGCTTTCTTC
CASSHLGAGRATEAFF
>NA|TRBV6-4|few|TRBJ1-6
TGTGCCAGCAGTGATTCCCGACAGGTTGAGAATTCACCCCTCCACTTT
CASSDSRQVENSPLHF
>NA|TRBV19|many|TRBJ1-1
TGTGCCAGTGGTTCCGGGGTTAACACTGAAGCTTTCTTT
CASGSGVNTEAFF
>TRBD1|TRBV5-5|NA|TRBJ1-2
TGTGCCAGCAGCCGCGACAGGGGCTATGGCTACACCTTC
CASSRDRGYGYTF
>NA|TRBV4-3|NA|TRBJ2-6
TGCGCCAGCAGCCAAGACGGCTCTGGGGCCAACGTCCTGACTTTC
CASSQDGSGANVLTF
>NA|TRBV5-6|NA|TRBJ2-7
TGTGCCAGCAGCTTGGTTGGCCATCTTTACGAGCAGTACTTC
CASSLVGHLYEQYF
>NA|TRBV4-1|NA|TRBJ2-5
TGCGCCAGCAGCGCCCCAGGACAGAGAGAGACCCAGTACTTC
CASSAPGQRETQYF
>TRBD1|TRBV2|few|TRBJ1-2
TGTGCCAGCAGTGGAAGTACAGGGGGCGCGAGTGGTGGCTACACCTTC
CASSGSTGGASGGYTF
>NA|TRBV4-3|NA|TRBJ2-1
TGCGCCAGCAGCCAAGATGCAGGAAATAATGAGCAGTTCTTC
CASSQDAGNNEQFF
>NA|TRBV28|once|TRBJ2-7
TGTGCCAGCAACTCCGGGACGGGGGCCTACGAGCAGTACTTC
CASNSGTGAYEQYF
>TRBD2|TRBV4-2|few|TRBJ2-3
TGTGCCAGCAGCCAAGAATCGACGGGGGGGCGGGCAGATACGCAGTATTTT
CASSQESTGGRADTQYF
>NA|TRBV30|few|TRBJ1-1
TGTGCCTGGAGCAGGGTTGGCACTGAAGCTTTCTTT
CAWSRVGTEAFF
>NA|TRBV12-5|NA|TRBJ1-2
TGTGCTAGTGGTTTGGGGACTTATGGCTACACCTTC
CASGLGTYGYTF
>NA|TRBV7-9|NA|TRBJ1-3
TGTGCCAGCAGCGTACAGGCGTCCATATATTTT
CASSVQASIYF